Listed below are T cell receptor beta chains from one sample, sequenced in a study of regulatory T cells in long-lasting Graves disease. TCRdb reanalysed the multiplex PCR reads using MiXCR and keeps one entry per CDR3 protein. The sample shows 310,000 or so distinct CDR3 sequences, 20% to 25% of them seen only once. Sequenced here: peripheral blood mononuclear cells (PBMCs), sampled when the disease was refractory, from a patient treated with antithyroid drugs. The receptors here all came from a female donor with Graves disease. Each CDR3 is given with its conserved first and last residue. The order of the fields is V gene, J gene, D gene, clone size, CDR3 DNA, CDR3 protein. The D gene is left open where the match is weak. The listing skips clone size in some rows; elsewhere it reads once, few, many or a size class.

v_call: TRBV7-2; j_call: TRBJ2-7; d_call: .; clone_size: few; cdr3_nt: TGTGCCAGCAGCTTAGCACCGGCCGGGGATTACGAGCAGTACTTC; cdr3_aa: CASSLAPAGDYEQYF
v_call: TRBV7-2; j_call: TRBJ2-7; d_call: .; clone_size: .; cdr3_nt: TGTGCCAGCAGGTGGGACGCCCCATCCTACGAGCAGTACTTC; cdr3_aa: CASRWDAPSYEQYF
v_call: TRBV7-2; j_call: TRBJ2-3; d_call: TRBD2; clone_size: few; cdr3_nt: TGTGCCAGCAGCTTACCCGGACTAGCGGGCAGGGATACGCAGTATTTT; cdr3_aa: CASSLPGLAGRDTQYF
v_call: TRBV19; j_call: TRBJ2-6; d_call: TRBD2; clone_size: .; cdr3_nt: TGTGCCAGTAGTAGGACTAGAACTGGGGCCAACGTCCTGACTTTC; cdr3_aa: CASSRTRTGANVLTF
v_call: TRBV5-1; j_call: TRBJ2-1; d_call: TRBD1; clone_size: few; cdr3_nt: TGCGCCAGCAGCTCAGGACAGGGCAACTACAATGAGCAGTTCTTC; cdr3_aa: CASSSGQGNYNEQFF
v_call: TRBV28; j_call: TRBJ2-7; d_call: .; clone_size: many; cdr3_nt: TGTGCCAGCAGTTTTGAGGGAGATTCCTACGAGCAGTACTTC; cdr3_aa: CASSFEGDSYEQYF
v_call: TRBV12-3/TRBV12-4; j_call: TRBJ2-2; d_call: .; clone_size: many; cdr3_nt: TGTGCCAGCAGACTCACAGGGCTCGCGAACACCGGGGAGCTGTTTTTT; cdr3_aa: CASRLTGLANTGELFF
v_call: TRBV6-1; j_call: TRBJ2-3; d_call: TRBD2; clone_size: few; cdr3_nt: TGTGCCAGGGGGGCGGGAGGGCGCACAGATACGCAGTATTTT; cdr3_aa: CARGAGGRTDTQYF
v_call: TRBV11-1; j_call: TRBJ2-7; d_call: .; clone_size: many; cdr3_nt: TGTGCCAGCAGCCCCGGCGGGGTCTACGAGCAGTACTTC; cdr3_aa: CASSPGGVYEQYF
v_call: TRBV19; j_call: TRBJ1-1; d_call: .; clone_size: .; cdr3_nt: TGTGCCAGTAGTACGGCCGGGGCAGCTTTCTTT; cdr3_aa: CASSTAGAAFF
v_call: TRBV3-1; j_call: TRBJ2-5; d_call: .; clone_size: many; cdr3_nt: TGTGCCAGCAGTCCCGGGACGGCTGTAGGGGAGACCCAGTACTTC; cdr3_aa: CASSPGTAVGETQYF
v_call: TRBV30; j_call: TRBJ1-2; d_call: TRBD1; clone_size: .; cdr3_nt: TGTGCCTGGAGTGGACAGGGGTACGACTATGGCTACACCTTC; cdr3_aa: CAWSGQGYDYGYTF
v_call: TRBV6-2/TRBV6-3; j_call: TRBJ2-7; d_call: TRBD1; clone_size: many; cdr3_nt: TGTGCCAGCAGCGATACAGGGGTCCACGAGCAGTACTTC; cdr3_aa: CASSDTGVHEQYF
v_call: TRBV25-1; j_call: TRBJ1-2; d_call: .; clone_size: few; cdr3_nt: TGTGCCAGCAGGGGAGGGTCGGGGTTTCGTGGCTACACCTTC; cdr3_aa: CASRGGSGFRGYTF
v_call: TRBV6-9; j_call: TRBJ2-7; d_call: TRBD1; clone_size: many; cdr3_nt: TGTGCCAGCAGTTACTCCCGACAGGGATCCAACGAGCAGTACTTC; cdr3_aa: CASSYSRQGSNEQYF
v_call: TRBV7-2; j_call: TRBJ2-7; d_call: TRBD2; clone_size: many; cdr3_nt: TGTGCCAGCAGCTCCGTAGCGGGACCTACTTCCGAGCAGTACTTC; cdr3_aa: CASSSVAGPTSEQYF
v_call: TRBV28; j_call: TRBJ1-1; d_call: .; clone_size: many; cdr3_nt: TGTGCCAGCAGTTTTTGGGGGGCGAACACTGAAGCTTTCTTT; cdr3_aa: CASSFWGANTEAFF
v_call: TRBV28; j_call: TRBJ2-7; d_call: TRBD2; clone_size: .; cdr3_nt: TGTGCCAGCAGTTTACGACTAGCGGGAGCTAAGAACTACGAGCAGTACTTC; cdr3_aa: CASSLRLAGAKNYEQYF
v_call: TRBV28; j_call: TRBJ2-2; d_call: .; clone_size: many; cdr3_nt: TGTGCCAGCAGTTTCCTGGGCCTCTCGAACACCGGGGAGCTGTTTTTT; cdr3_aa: CASSFLGLSNTGELFF
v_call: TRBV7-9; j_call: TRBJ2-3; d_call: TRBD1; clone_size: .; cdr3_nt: TGTGCCAGCTTACAGGGGGCGCGTGATACGCAGTATTTT; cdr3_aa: CASLQGARDTQYF
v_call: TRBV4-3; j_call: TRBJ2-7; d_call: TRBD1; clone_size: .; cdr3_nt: TGCGCCAGCAGCCTCGACAGGGGGCGCTTCTACGAGCAGTACTTC; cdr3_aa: CASSLDRGRFYEQYF
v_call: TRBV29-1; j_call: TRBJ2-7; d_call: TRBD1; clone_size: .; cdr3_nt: TGCAGCGTTGACGCGGGGACAGGGACCTACGAGCAGTACTTC; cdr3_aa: CSVDAGTGTYEQYF
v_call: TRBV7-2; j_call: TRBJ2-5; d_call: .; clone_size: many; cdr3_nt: TGTGCCAGCAGCTTACCGGAGCTTCCAGGGACCCAGTACTTC; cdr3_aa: CASSLPELPGTQYF
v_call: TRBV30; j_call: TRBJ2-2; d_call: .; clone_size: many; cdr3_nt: TGTGCCTGGACCCCTCACGCGAACACCGGGGAGCTGTTTTTT; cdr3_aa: CAWTPHANTGELFF
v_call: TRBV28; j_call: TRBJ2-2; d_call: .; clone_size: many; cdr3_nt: TGTGCCAGCGGGCGTGGCACCGGGGAGCTGTTTTTT; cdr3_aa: CASGRGTGELFF
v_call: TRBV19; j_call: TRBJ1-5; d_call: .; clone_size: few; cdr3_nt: TGTGCCAGTAGTCTCTTCGCCCCTGATAGCAATCAGCCCCAGCATTTT; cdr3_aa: CASSLFAPDSNQPQHF
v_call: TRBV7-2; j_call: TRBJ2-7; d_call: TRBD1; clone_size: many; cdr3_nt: TGTGCCAGCAGTCGGGACAGGGCTGGGGGGATCCGCGAGCAGTACTTC; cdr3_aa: CASSRDRAGGIREQYF
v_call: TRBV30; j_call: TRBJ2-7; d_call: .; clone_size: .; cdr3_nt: TGTGCCTGGCAAGCAGGGGCTGCCTACGAGCAGTACTTC; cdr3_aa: CAWQAGAAYEQYF
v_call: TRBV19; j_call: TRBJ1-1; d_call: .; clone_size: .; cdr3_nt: TGTGCCAGTAGTATCAATAGTGCCAGGAACACTGAAGCTTTCTTT; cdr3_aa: CASSINSARNTEAFF
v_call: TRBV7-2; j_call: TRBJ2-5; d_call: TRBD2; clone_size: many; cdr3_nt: TGTGCCAGCAGCTTATATGGCGGGAGCACGGAGACCCAGTACTTC; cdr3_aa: CASSLYGGSTETQYF
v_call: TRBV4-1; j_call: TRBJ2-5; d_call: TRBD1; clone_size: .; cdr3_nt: TGCGCCAGCAGCCAGCCTAGCAGGGGGGAGACCCAGTACTTC; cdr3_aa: CASSQPSRGETQYF
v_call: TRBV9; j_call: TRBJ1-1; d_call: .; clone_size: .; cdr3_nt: TGTGCCAGCAGCGTAGATGGGGGTGGGGAAGCTTTCTTT; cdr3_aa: CASSVDGGGEAFF
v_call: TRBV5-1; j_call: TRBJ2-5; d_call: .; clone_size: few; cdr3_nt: TGCGCCAGCAGCTTGGACGGCGTCGGGGCCCAGTACTTC; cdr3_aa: CASSLDGVGAQYF
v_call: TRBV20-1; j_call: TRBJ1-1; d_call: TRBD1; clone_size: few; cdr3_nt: TGCAGTGCTAGGGACAGGGTGAACACTGAAGCTTTCTTT; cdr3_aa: CSARDRVNTEAFF
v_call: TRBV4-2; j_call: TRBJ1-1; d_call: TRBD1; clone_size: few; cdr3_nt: TGTGCCAGCAGCCAACCTCCGGGACAGGGGATGAACACTGAAGCTTTCTTT; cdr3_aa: CASSQPPGQGMNTEAFF
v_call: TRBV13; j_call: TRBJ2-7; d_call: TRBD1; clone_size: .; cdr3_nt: TGTGCCAGCAGCCTAATGACAGGGAATATCTACGAGCAGTACTTC; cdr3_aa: CASSLMTGNIYEQYF
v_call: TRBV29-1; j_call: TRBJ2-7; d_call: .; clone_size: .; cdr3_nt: TGCAGCGTTGCGGCGGTCGGGGACTACGAGCAGTACTTC; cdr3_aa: CSVAAVGDYEQYF
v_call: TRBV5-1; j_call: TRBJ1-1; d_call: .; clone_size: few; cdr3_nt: TGCGCCAGCAGCTTGGGATGGCACAAGGGGAACACTGAAGCTTTCTTT; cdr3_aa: CASSLGWHKGNTEAFF
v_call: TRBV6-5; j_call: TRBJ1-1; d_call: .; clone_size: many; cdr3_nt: TGTGCCAGCAGTTACTCTCCTGGGAGCACTGAAGCTTTCTTT; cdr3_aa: CASSYSPGSTEAFF
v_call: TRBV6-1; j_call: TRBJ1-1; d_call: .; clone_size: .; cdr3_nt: TGTGCCAGCAGTGATCTCTTGGGCACTGAAGCTTTCTTT; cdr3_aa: CASSDLLGTEAFF
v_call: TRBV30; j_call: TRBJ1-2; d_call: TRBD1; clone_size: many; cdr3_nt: TGTGCCTGGAGTATCGGGCAGGGGGCGAACTATGGCTACACCTTC; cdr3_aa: CAWSIGQGANYGYTF